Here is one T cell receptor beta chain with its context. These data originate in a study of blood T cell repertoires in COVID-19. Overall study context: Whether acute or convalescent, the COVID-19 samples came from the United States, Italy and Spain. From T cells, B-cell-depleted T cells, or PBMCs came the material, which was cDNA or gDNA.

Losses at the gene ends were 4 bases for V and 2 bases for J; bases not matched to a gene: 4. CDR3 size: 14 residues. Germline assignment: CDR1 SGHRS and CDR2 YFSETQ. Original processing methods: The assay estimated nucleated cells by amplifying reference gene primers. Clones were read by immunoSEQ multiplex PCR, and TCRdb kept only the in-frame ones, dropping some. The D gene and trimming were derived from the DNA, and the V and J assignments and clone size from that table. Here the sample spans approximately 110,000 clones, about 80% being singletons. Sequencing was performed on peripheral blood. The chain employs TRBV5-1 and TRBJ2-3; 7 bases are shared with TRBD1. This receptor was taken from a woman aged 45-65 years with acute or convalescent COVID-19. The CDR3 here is CASSTGQDTDTQYF. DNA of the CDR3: TGCGCCAGCAGCACTGGACAGGACACAGATACGCAGTATTTT.